Sequencing of this TCR beta chain was carried out in a study of CD8 T cells in ankylosing spondylitis. Study-level findings and limits: There were earlier reports of some motif variants in reactive arthritis synovial fluid and blood. Seven to nine highly homologous variants made up a TCR beta motif, and this motif appeared characteristic of ankylosing spondylitis blood.

For this clonotype: Its matching antigen is unknown.

It was by quantitative 5'-RACE with molecular barcodes that TCR beta libraries were made. TCRdb reanalysed the 5' RACE reads using MiXCR and keeps one entry per CDR3 protein. Of over 400,000 distinct CDR3 sequences in the sample, roughly a quarter were seen once. Looked up from germline, CDR1 is SGHVT and CDR2 is SQSDAQ. V was pared by 0 bases and J by 4 bases, with 27 bases between. This CDR3 spans 20 amino acids. The gene calls are TRBV7-4 and TRBJ1-1; D gene unclear. The origin of this receptor is a male donor with ankylosing spondylitis. The sequenced material came from blood, either unsorted or a sorted T cell fraction (not recorded which). CDR3 amino acids: CASSLALKYQFDYGTTEAFF. The CDR3 nucleotides are TGTGCCAGCAGCTTAGCGCTAAAGTATCAATTCGACTACGGTACCACTGAAGCTTTCTTT.